Listed below are T cell receptor beta chains from one sample, sequenced in a study of technical replicates of blood from a handful of donors. TCRdb keeps only in-frame clones here, not all; method: immunoSEQ multiplex PCR. The table lists more than 65,000 clones, approximately 94% of them singletons. The sequenced sample consisted of T cells isolated from PBMCs. These receptors came from a human donor in good health. The CDR3 runs from the conserved cysteine through the conserved F or W. A D gene is named only where the DNA matches it firmly. Only part of the rows carry a size: once, few, many, or a class if the clone is expanded.

j_gene,d_gene,v_gene,abundance,CDR3nt,CDR3aa
TRBJ2-5,TRBD2,TRBV7-7,-,TGTGCCAGCCCCCGGAAAGCGGGAGGAGAGACCCAGTACTTC,CASPRKAGGETQYF
TRBJ1-2,-,TRBV5-1,-,TGCGCCAGCAGCTTAGCGGCCAATGGCTACACCTTC,CASSLAANGYTF
TRBJ1-1,-,TRBV7-6,-,TGTGCCAGCAGCTTAGCGTGGGCCGGGATGGGGGAAGCTTTCTTT,CASSLAWAGMGEAFF
TRBJ2-2,-,TRBV11-3,-,TGTGCCAGCAGCTTCAGGGCCGGGGAGCTGTTTTTT,CASSFRAGELFF
TRBJ2-3,TRBD2,TRBV5-4,-,TGTGCCAGCAGCCATTCCGGTGGGGGGGGAGCAGATACGCAGTATTTT,CASSHSGGGGADTQYF
TRBJ2-4,-,TRBV9,-,TGTGCCAGCAGCGGACTTCCGGGAGTAGGAGACATTCAGTACTTC,CASSGLPGVGDIQYF
TRBJ1-1,TRBD1,TRBV7-8,-,TGTGCCAGCAGCCCCGGACAGGGAGTTACTGCGGACACTGAAGCTTTCTTT,CASSPGQGVTADTEAFF
TRBJ2-5,-,TRBV7-9,-,TGTGCCAGCAGCTTAGCGGAGGGTAGCCTGGAGACCCAGTACTTC,CASSLAEGSLETQYF
TRBJ2-4,-,TRBV19,-,TGTGCCAGTAGTATAGAGGGGGGCATTCAGTACTTC,CASSIEGGIQYF
TRBJ2-1,TRBD1,TRBV5-1,-,TGCGCCAGCAGCTTGGGACAGGGGGCCTTTGAGCAGTTCTTC,CASSLGQGAFEQFF
TRBJ1-1,TRBD1,TRBV10-1,-,TGCGCCAGCAGTGCAGGGGGTTACACTGAAGCTTTCTTT,CASSAGGYTEAFF
TRBJ1-1,TRBD1,TRBV4-1,-,TGCGCCAGCAGCCACCCTCGGCGGGACAGGACCTCGGGGGACACTGAAGCTTTCTTT,CASSHPRRDRTSGDTEAFF
TRBJ1-1,-,TRBV5-1,few,TGCGCCAGCAGCTTAGACATCTTGAGCACTGAAGCTTTCTTT,CASSLDILSTEAFF
TRBJ1-2,-,TRBV7-8,-,TGTGCCAGCAGTTTCAGGGGAAACTATGGCTACACCTTC,CASSFRGNYGYTF
TRBJ2-7,-,TRBV6-1,few,TGTGCCAGCAGTGAGTACTACGAGCAGTACTTC,CASSEYYEQYF
TRBJ2-3,-,TRBV5-1,-,TGCGCCAGCAGCTTGGGAGGGTTCACAGATACGCAGTATTTT,CASSLGGFTDTQYF